This T cell receptor (beta chain) derives from a study of diagnostic markers for celiac disease (dated by TCRdb to the early 2020s). Concerning this clonotype itself: Its antigen is not yet known.

The sequencer was an Illumina MiSeq. TCRdb reprocessed the reads and lists each CDR3 protein sequence as a single entry, with no DNA. The sample table gives a few thousand distinct CDR3 sequences. The ten largest account for over 4.5% of the sample. Reading from cysteine to phenylalanine, the CDR3 counts 14 amino acids. No DNA appears here. Sequences DFQATT (CDR1) and SNEGSKA (CDR2) are obtained from the germline V gene (reference sequence). Rearrangement joined TRBV20-1 to TRBJ2-6; TCRdb proposes TRBD1, but this gene call is untestable without DNA. The material sequenced was either unsorted cells or a sorted T cell fraction (not recorded which). The sequence was obtained from a human donor. This table probably holds off-target reads from a library built for another chain. The CDR3 reads as follows: CSATTGVGANVLTF.